This T cell receptor beta chain is drawn from a study of cytomegalovirus exposure and HLA in healthy donors. Comments on this clone: Its antigen is undetermined.

The PCR contained 60 Vbeta and 13 Jbeta primers. Libraries were prepared by immunoSEQ multiplex PCR; TCRdb keeps only in-frame clonotypes and omits some of them. The table shows around 150,000 clones, with 77% occurring only once. Whole-study findings and limits: Within a later analysis, the majority of CMV-associated TCR beta chains appeared HLA-restricted. Later on, a genetic analysis was performed. It linked a missense variant in DCLRE1C with V- and J-gene trimming of TCR beta.

The receptor was isolated from a middle-aged woman in good health and CMV-seronegative. The sample taken for sequencing was PBMCs.

The CDR3 sequence is CASSPDTGGRTEAFF. The CDR3 coding sequence is TGCGCCAGCAGCCCCGATACAGGGGGAAGAACTGAAGCTTTCTTT. The gene calls are TRBV4-3 and TRBJ1-1; 8 bases fit TRBD1. Germline V CDR1 and CDR2: LGHNA, YSLEER. J gave up 5 bases and V 4 bases, and 9 bases lay outside the gene matches. The CDR3 totals 15 residues.